Presented here are 28 T cell receptor beta chains from one specimen sequenced in a study of blood T cell repertoires in COVID-19. Data came from immunoSEQ multiplex PCR; TCRdb stores just in-frame clones and leaves some out. The table has about 180,000 clones, about four fifths seen once; the top ten hold 6% to 8.5%. The specimen was peripheral blood. The receptor set was obtained from a woman between 70 and 85 years old with COVID-19, enrolled during active disease.

This chain uses TRBV6-6 with TRBJ2-7, with TRBD2 matching over 10 bases. Germline loops: CDR1 MNHNY, CDR2 SVGAGI (reference sequence). J lost 3 bases, V lost 3 bases, and 8 bases had no gene match. The CDR3 extends over 16 amino acids. CDR3: CASSYARAGGSYEQYF. CDR3 in DNA: TGTGCCAGCAGTTATGCTAGAGCGGGAGGGAGCTACGAGCAGTACTTC.

For this clone: A read error may produce the germline difference seen at one junction end. The rearrangement links TRBV27 to TRBJ2-3, with D possibly matching TRBD2 (6 bases). Germline CDR1 and CDR2: MNHEY and SMNVEV (reference sequence). The CDR3 has 13 amino acids. CDR3 sequence (DNA): TGTGCCAGCAGTTTAAACGGAGGGACCCCGATTCGGTTT. Amino acids: CASSLNGGTPIRF.

CDR3 coding DNA: TGCAGCGTTCAGACGGACAGAACCTCTGGAAACACCATATATTTT. It is translated as CSVQTDRTSGNTIYF. This sequence joins TRBV29-1 and TRBJ1-3, with a tentative D call TRBD1 (6 bases). Looked up from germline, CDR1 is SQVTM and CDR2 is ANQGSEA. The CDR3 has 15 amino acids. V was trimmed by 5 bases and J by 0 bases, leaving 14 bases between them. Together with reference TRBV29-1 and TRBJ1-3, the CDR3 gives the full variable domain: SAVISQKPSRDICQRGTSLTIQCQVDSQVTMMFWYRQQPGQSLTLIATANQGSEATYESGFVIDKFPISRPNLTFSTLTVSNMSPEDSSIYLCSVQTDRTSGNTIYFGEGSWLTVV.

The chain joins TRBV21-1 to TRBJ2-3; TRBD1 reflects the table's D call only, with no check against the DNA. TRBV21-1 is a recognized pseudogene. The CDR3 extends over 16 amino acids. The CDR3 here is CASSKEDRGNADTQYF. In nucleotides, the CDR3 is TGTGCCAGCAGCAAAGAGGACAGGGGCAACGCAGATACGCAGTATTTT.

V gene TRBV27 combines with J gene TRBJ2-1; TRBD2 agrees at 8 bases. CDR3 length equals 12 residues. Germline CDR1 is MNHEY and CDR2 is SMNVEV (reference sequence). Germline trimming cut 7 bases from V and 7 bases from J; bases unmatched to any gene: 3. The CDR3: CASKSGRNEQFF. As DNA, the CDR3 is TGTGCCAGCAAGAGCGGGAGAAATGAGCAGTTCTTC.

The DNA for the CDR3 is TGTGCCAGCAGCCAACGGACAGTTAACTATGGCTACACCTTC. It specifies CASSQRTVNYGYTF. The V call is TRBV14, the J call TRBJ1-2, with D possibly TRBD1 on 6 matching bases. Per germline, CDR1 SGHDN and CDR2 FVKESK. The CDR3 length is 14 residues. The V and J ends lost 2 bases and 1 base respectively, with 8 bases between them.

This chain connects TRBV6-2 or TRBV6-3 to TRBJ2-2; a weak D match, TRBD1 (6 bases). The CDR3 contains 15 residues. CDR1 is MNHEY, CDR2 SVGEGT, per germline. V lost 5 bases to trimming and J lost 5 bases, with 15 bases between them. The CDR3 region is CASSLRAGVTGELFF. The CDR3 DNA reads TGTGCCAGCAGTCTGCGGGCAGGGGTTACCGGGGAGCTGTTTTTT.

J is TRBJ2-7 and V is TRBV5-1; 15 bases agree with TRBD2. Germline V gives CDR1 SGHRS, CDR2 YFSETQ. This CDR3 spans 16 amino acids. With 4 bases clipped from V and 5 bases from J, the junction kept 7 bases outside the gene matches. The CDR3 loop is CASSPGLAGGFDEQYF. In nucleotides, the CDR3 is TGCGCCAGCAGCCCGGGACTAGCGGGAGGATTCGACGAGCAGTACTTC. Looking up the rest from reference TRBV5-1 and TRBJ2-7 gives the full variable domain: KAGVTQTPRYLIKTRGQQVTLSCSPISGHRSVSWYQQTPGQGLQFLFEYFSETQRNKGNFPGRFSGRQFSNSRSEMNVSTLELGDSALYLCASSPGLAGGFDEQYFGPGTRLTVT.

J is TRBJ2-7 and V is TRBV29-1; 11 bases line up with TRBD2. The CDR3 is made up of 12 amino acids. With 6 bases clipped from V and 6 bases from J, the junction kept 4 bases outside the gene matches. Germline V lookup: CDR1 SQVTM, CDR2 ANQGSEA. The CDR3 DNA reads as TGCAGCGTGACTAGCGGGACTTCCGAGCAGTACTTC. Protein sequence: CSVTSGTSEQYF.

The gene calls are TRBV2 and TRBJ1-5, with 9 positions matching TRBD1. CDR3 length equals 14 residues. Germline V gene data show CDR1 as SNHLY and CDR2 as FYNNEI. J was trimmed by 7 bases and V by 5 bases; bases with no gene match: 6. CDR3 protein: CASSWDRVQQPQHF. The CDR3 coding sequence is TGTGCCAGCAGTTGGGACAGGGTACAACAGCCCCAGCATTTT.

The chain employs TRBV5-6 and TRBJ1-4; 8 bases map to TRBD1. The CDR3 is made up of 18 amino acids. The ends lost 3 bases at V and 0 bases at J; junction bases unmatched: 10. Germline CDR1 reads SGHDT; CDR2 reads YYEEEE. The CDR3 region has the DNA TGTGCCAGCAGCTATGACAGGGGCAAATTTGCAACTAATGAAAAACTGTTTTTT. Amino acid sequence: CASSYDRGKFATNEKLFF.

The chain recombines TRBV7-2 with TRBJ2-1, with D perhaps TRBD2 (5 bases). Germline CDR1 reads SGHTA; CDR2 reads FQGNSA. The CDR3 totals 16 residues. V was shortened by 5 bases and J by 1 base, with 15 bases between the two germline ends. The CDR3: CASSDYGSMSYNEQFF. The CDR3 region has the DNA TGTGCCAGCAGCGACTACGGTTCCATGTCCTACAATGAGCAGTTCTTC.

The genes are TRBV7-2 and TRBJ1-3; 7 bases line up with TRBD1. In germline, CDR1 is SGHTA, CDR2 FQGNSA. Losses at the gene ends were 1 base for V and 2 bases for J; bases not matched to a gene: 5. The CDR3 contains 16 residues. CDR3 loop: CASSLGQGLAGNTIYF. The CDR3, as DNA: TGTGCCAGCAGCTTAGGACAGGGACTCGCTGGAAACACCATATATTTT.

J is TRBJ2-7 and V is TRBV5-4, with 8 bases aligning to TRBD2. V lost 0 bases to trimming and J lost 4 bases; unmatched junction nucleotides: 3. The CDR3 loop spans 14 amino acids. Looked up from germline, CDR1 is SGHNT and CDR2 is YYREEE (reference sequence). The CDR3 loop reads CASSLGTSSYEQYF. The CDR3 DNA is TGTGCCAGCAGCTTGGGGACTAGCTCGTACGAGCAGTACTTC. Full variable domain (outside the CDR3, taken from reference TRBV5-4 and TRBJ2-7): ETGVTQSPTHLIKTRGQQVTLRCSSQSGHNTVSWYQQALGQGPQFIFQYYREEENGRGNFPPRFSGLQFPNYSSELNVNALELDDSALYLCASSLGTSSYEQYFGPGTRLTVT.

The gene calls are TRBV11-1 and TRBJ2-6, with D hard to call. The CDR3 spans 16 residues. Germline CDR1 SGHAT, CDR2 FQDESV (reference sequence). Trimming cost V 2 bases and J 4 bases, with 12 bases left between them. The chain's CDR3 is CASSLLAVAGANVLTF. DNA for the CDR3: TGTGCCAGCAGCTTACTTGCGGTAGCCGGGGCCAACGTCCTGACTTTC.

The chain is built from TRBV5-4 and TRBJ2-7; 9 bases fit TRBD2. CDR1 and CDR2 from the germline V gene are SGHNT and YYREEE (reference sequence). The CDR3 is 17 amino acids. Trimming took 0 bases from V and 1 from J; bases not matched to a gene: 8. The CDR3 region has the DNA TGTGCCAGCAGCTTGGGTCCAGCGGGAGGTCGATCCTACGAGCAGTACTTC. It translates to CASSLGPAGGRSYEQYF.

The chain combines TRBV5-6 with TRBJ2-1, with TRBD2 matching 11 bases. The germline CDR1 and CDR2 sequences are SGHDT and YYEEEE. J lost 0 bases, V lost 3 bases, and 5 bases had no gene match. The CDR3 totals 17 residues. CDR3 sequence reads: CASSSLAGGSSYNEQFF. For the CDR3, the DNA is TGTGCCAGCAGCTCATTAGCGGGAGGGAGCTCCTACAATGAGCAGTTCTTC.

Only a few counts were recorded for this clone. The V call is TRBV3-1 (or the pseudogene TRBV3-2), the J call TRBJ2-1; 12 bases agree with TRBD2. CDR3 size: 16 residues. Germline V CDR1 and CDR2: LGHDT, YNNKEL (reference sequence). V dropped 1 base and J dropped 6; count of bases not matched to a gene: 4. In DNA, the CDR3 is TGTGCCAGCAGCCAAGGACTAGCGGGAGCCCGCAATGAGCAGTTCTTC. Residues: CASSQGLAGARNEQFF.

This chain uses TRBV30 with TRBJ2-5; 11 bases fit TRBD2. The CDR3 extends over 16 amino acids. The germline V gene encodes CDR1 GTSNPN and CDR2 SVGIG (reference sequence). Trimming took 3 bases from V and 2 from J; bases not matched to a gene: 8. The CDR3 bases are TGTGCCTGGAGCTACCCGGGGACTAGCGGTCAAGAGACCCAGTACTTC. Translation: CAWSYPGTSGQETQYF.

The J gene is TRBJ2-7, the V gene TRBV29-1, with TRBD1 identical over 10 bases. Trimming cost V 1 base and J 5 bases; bases outside gene matches: 8. CDR3 size: 15 residues. CDR1 is SQVTM, CDR2 ANQGSEA, per germline. In DNA, the CDR3 is TGCAGCGTTGAAGGCCGGGACAGGGGTAGGGACGAGCAGTACTTC. Encoded protein: CSVEGRDRGRDEQYF.

CDR3 nucleotide sequence: TGTGCCAGCAGCTTGTTGGGACAGGGTAACTCACCCCTCCACTTT. It yields the protein CASSLLGQGNSPLHF. The chain links TRBV5-6 to TRBJ1-6; 9 positions match TRBD1. There are 15 residues in the CDR3. V was clipped by 1 base and J by 10 bases; unmatched bases: 6. The germline V gene encodes CDR1 SGHDT and CDR2 YYEEEE.

This chain uses TRBV24-1 with TRBJ1-5, with D possibly being TRBD1 (5 bases). The CDR3 spans 14 residues. The germline V gene has CDR1 KGHDR and CDR2 SFDVKD. The V end lost 2 bases, the J end lost 4 bases, and 8 bases lay between the germline ends. CDR3 sequence reads: CATSDSQGNQPQHF. As DNA, the CDR3 is TGTGCCACCAGTGATTCCCAGGGAAATCAGCCCCAGCATTTT.

V and J are TRBV6-5 and TRBJ2-7; 10 bases are shared with TRBD2. The ends lost 4 bases at V and 6 bases at J; junction bases unmatched: 12. Looked up from germline, CDR1 is MNHEY and CDR2 is SVGAGI. The CDR3 covers 16 residues. The CDR3 loop is CASSFGAGLAGVEQYF. DNA of the CDR3: TGTGCCAGCAGTTTTGGGGCGGGGCTAGCGGGAGTCGAGCAGTACTTC.

The chain links TRBV11-2 to TRBJ2-7, with D uncertain. Germline lookup yields CDR1 SGHAT and CDR2 FQNNGV. CDR3 length: 14 residues. The V end was cut by 1 base, the J end by 3 bases, with 10 bases between. The CDR3 coding sequence is TGTGCCAGCAGCTTAGTTTTGGTCAGCTACGAGCAGTACTTC. This encodes CASSLVLVSYEQYF.

Here the CDR3 reads CASSQTGPGAGELFF. In DNA, the CDR3 is TGTGCCAGCAGCCAAACGGGGCCGGGGGCCGGGGAGCTGTTTTTT. The chain employs TRBV3-1 (or the pseudogene TRBV3-2) and TRBJ2-2; D might be TRBD2 (6 bases). This CDR3 is 15 amino acids long. Deletions cut 2 bases from V and 6 bases from J, with 13 bases between. Germline assignment: CDR1 LGHDT and CDR2 YNNKEL (reference sequence).

The chain employs TRBV18 and TRBJ2-3; the D gene is possibly TRBD1 (7 bases). The V end was cut by 1 base, the J end by 0 bases, with 20 bases between. There are 19 residues in the CDR3. The germline V gene encodes CDR1 KGHSH and CDR2 LQKENI. The CDR3 loop is CASSPLRGTAGTSTDTQYF. Here the CDR3 DNA reads TGTGCCAGCTCACCACTGAGGGGGACAGCCGGGACTAGCACAGATACGCAGTATTTT.

The chain carries TRBV18 and TRBJ1-4; 8 bases align to TRBD1. Germline CDR1 reads KGHSH; CDR2 reads LQKENI. This CDR3 comprises 15 residues. V gave up 6 bases and J gave up 5 bases; unmatched junction bases: 8. As DNA, the CDR3 is TGTGCCAGCTCCCGTGGACAGGGCACGAATGAAAAACTGTTTTTT. Its protein is CASSRGQGTNEKLFF.

The chain joins TRBV2 to TRBJ1-5; no firm D call. Trimming stripped 8 bases from V and 4 bases from J, with 12 bases between. The CDR3 has 13 residues. CDR1 is SNHLY, CDR2 FYNNEI, per germline. CDR3 sequence (DNA): TGTGCCAGCCGAACATCCGTGAATCAGCCCCAGCATTTT. It encodes CASRTSVNQPQHF.